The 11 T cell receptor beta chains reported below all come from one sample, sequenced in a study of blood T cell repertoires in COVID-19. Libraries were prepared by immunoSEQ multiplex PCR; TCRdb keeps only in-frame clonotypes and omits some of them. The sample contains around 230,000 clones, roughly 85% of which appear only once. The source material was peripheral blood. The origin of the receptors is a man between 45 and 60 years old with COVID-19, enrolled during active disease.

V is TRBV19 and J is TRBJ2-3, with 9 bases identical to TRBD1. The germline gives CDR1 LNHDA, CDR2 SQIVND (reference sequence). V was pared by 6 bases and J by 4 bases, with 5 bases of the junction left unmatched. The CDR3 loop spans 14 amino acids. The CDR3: CASRLGQGPDTQYF. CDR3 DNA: TGTGCCAGTAGACTCGGACAGGGGCCAGATACGCAGTATTTT.

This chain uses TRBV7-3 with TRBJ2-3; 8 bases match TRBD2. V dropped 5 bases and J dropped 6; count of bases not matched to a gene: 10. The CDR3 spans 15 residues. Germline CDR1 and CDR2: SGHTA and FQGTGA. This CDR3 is CASSNPGGLGDTQYF. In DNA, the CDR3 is TGTGCCAGCAGCAACCCGGGGGGGCTTGGCGATACGCAGTATTTT.

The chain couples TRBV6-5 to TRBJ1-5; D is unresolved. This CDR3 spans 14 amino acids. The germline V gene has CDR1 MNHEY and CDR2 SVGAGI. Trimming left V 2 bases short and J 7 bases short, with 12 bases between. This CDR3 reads CASSYLPGIQPQHF. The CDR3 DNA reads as TGTGCCAGCAGTTACCTTCCCGGGATACAGCCCCAGCATTTT.

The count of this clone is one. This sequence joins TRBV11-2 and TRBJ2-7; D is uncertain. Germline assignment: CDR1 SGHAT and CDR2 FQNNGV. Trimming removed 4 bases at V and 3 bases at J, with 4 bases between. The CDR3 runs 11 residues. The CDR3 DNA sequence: TGTGCCAGCAGCTCCATCTACGAGCAGTACTTC. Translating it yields CASSSIYEQYF.

The chain's CDR3 is CASSATGGTNEKLFF. The CDR3 DNA reads TGCGCCAGCAGCGCCACAGGGGGCACTAATGAAAAACTGTTTTTT. The V call is TRBV4-1, the J call TRBJ1-4; TRBD1 matches at 9 bases. CDR3 length: 15 amino acids. Germline loops: CDR1 MGHRA, CDR2 YSYEKL. J gave up 2 bases and V 5 bases, and 3 bases lay outside the gene matches.

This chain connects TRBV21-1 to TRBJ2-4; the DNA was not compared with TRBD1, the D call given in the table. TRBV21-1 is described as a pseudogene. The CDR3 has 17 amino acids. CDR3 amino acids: CASSKAQIPVAKNIQYF. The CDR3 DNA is TGTGCCAGCAGCAAAGCCCAGATACCCGTAGCCAAAAACATTCAGTACTTC.

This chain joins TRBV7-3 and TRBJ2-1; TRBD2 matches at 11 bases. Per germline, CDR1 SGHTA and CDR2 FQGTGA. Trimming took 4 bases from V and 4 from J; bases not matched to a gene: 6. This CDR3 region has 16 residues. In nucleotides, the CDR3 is TGTGCCAGCAGCTCACTAGCGGGGGCCTATTACAATGAGCAGTTCTTC. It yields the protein CASSSLAGAYYNEQFF. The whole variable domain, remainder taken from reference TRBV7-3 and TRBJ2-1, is GAGVSQTPSNKVTEKGKYVELRCDPISGHTALYWYRQSLGQGPEFLIYFQGTGAADDSGLPNDRFFAVRPEGSVSTLKIQRTERGDSAVYLCASSSLAGAYYNEQFFGPGTRLTVL.

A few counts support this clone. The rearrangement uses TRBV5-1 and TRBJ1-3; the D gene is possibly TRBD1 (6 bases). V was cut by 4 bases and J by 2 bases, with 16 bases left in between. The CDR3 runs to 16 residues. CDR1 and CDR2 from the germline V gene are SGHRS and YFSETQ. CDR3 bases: TGCGCCAGCAGCAAGACAGGAATTCCCACTGGAAACACCATATATTTT. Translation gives CASSKTGIPTGNTIYF.

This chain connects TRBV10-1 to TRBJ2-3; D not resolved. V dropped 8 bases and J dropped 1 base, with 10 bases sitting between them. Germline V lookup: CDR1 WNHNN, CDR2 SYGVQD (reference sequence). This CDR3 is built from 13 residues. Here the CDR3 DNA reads TGCGCCAGCTCCCAACGGGGCACAGATACGCAGTATTTT. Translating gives CASSQRGTDTQYF.

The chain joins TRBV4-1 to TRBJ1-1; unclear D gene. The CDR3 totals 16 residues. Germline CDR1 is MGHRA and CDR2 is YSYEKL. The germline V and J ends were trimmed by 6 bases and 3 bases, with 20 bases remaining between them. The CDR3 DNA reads TGCGCCAGCAGAGTCTCTAGGATTGGGAGGGACACTGAAGCTTTCTTT. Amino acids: CASRVSRIGRDTEAFF.

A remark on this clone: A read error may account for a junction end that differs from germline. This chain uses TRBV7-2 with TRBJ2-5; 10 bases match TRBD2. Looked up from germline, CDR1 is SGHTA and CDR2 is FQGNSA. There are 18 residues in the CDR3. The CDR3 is CASSPVWASGGRQGTQYF. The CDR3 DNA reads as TGTGCCAGCAGCCCCGTCTGGGCTAGCGGGGGCCGGCAAGGGACCCAGTACTTC. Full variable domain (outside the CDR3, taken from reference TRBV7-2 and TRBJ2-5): GAGVSQSPSNKVTEKGKDVELRCDPISGHTALYWYRQSLGQGLEFLIYFQGNSAPDKSGLPSDRFSAERTGGSVSTLTIQRTQQEDSAVYLCASSPVWASGGRQGTQYFGPGTRLLVL.